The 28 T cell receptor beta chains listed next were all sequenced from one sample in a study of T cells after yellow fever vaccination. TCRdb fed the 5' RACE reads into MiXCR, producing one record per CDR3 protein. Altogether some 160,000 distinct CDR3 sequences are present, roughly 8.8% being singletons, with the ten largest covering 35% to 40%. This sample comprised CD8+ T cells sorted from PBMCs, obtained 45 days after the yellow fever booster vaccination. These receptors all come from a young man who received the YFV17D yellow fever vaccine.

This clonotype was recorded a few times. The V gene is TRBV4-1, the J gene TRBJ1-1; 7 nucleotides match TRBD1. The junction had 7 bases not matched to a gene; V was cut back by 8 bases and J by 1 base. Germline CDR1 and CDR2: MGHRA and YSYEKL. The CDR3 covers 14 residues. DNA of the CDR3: TGCGCCAGCGGAACCAGGACAGGGAACACTGAAGCTTTCTTT. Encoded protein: CASGTRTGNTEAFF.

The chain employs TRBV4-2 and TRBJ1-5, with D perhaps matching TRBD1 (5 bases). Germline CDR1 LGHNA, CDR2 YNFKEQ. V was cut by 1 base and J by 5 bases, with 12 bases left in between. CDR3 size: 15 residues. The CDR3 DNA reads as TGTGCCAGCAGCCAAGCCCGGGGCAGCTATCAGCCCCAGCATTTT. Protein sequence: CASSQARGSYQPQHF.

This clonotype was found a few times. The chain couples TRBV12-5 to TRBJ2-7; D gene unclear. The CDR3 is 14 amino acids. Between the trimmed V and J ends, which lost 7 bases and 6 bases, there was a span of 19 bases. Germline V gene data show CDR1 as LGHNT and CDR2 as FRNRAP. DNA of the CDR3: TGTGCTAGTGCCCTTAGGAACCTTCCTCGCGAGCAGTACTTC. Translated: CASALRNLPREQYF.

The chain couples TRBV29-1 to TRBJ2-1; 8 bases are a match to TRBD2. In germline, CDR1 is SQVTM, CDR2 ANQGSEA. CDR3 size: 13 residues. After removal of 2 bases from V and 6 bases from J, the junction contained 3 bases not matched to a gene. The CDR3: CSVERGGFNEQFF. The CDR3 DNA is TGCAGCGTTGAACGGGGGGGTTTCAATGAGCAGTTCTTC.

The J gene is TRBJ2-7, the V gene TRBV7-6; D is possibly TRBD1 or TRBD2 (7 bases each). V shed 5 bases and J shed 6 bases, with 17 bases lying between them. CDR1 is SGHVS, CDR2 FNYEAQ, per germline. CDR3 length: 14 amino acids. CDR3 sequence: CASSRKGGGGEQYF. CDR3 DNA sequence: TGTGCCAGCAGCCGAAAAGGGGGCGGGGGCGAGCAGTACTTC.

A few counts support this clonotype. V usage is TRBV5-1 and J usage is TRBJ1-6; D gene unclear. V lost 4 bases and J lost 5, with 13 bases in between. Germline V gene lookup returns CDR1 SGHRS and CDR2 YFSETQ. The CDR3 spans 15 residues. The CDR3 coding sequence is TGCGCCAGCAGCACCTACCGGGAGGATAATTCACCCCTCCACTTT. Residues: CASSTYREDNSPLHF.

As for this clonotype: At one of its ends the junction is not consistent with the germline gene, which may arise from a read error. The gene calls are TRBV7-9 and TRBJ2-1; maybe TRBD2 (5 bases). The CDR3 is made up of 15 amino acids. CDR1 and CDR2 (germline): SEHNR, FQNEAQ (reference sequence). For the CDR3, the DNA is TGTGCCAGCACCTTAGCGTACAGCTCCTACAATGAGCAGTTCTTC. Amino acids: CASTLAYSSYNEQFF.

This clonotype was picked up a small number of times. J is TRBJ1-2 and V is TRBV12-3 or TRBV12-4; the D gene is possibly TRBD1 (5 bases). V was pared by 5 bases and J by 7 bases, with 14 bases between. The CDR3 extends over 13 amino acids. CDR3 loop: CASSPGTGIGYTF. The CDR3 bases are TGTGCCAGCAGTCCCGGGACGGGCATTGGCTACACCTTC.

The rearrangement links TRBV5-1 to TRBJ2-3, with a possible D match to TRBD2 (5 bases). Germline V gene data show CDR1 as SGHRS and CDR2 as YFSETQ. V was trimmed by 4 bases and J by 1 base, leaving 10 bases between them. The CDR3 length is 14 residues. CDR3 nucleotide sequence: TGCGCCAGCAGCGCAAGGACTGGCACAGATACGCAGTATTTT. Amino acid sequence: CASSARTGTDTQYF.

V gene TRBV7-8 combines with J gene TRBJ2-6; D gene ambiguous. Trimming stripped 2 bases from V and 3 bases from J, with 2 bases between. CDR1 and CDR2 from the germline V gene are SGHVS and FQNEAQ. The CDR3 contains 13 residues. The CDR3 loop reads CASSLYGANVLTF. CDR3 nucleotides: TGTGCCAGCAGCTTATATGGGGCCAACGTCCTGACTTTC. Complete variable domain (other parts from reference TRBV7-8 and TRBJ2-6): GAGVSQSPRYKVAKRGQDVALRCDPISGHVSLFWYQQALGQGPEFLTYFQNEAQLDKSGLPSDRFFAERPEGSVSTLKIQRTQQEDSAVYLCASSLYGANVLTFGAGSRLTVL.

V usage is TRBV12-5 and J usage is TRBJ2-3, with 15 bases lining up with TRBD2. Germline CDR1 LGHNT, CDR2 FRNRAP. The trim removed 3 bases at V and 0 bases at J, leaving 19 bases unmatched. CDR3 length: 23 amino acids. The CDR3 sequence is CASGFPGHKMGLAGGRSTDTQYF. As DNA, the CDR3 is TGTGCTAGTGGTTTCCCCGGACACAAAATGGGACTAGCGGGGGGACGGAGCACAGATACGCAGTATTTT.

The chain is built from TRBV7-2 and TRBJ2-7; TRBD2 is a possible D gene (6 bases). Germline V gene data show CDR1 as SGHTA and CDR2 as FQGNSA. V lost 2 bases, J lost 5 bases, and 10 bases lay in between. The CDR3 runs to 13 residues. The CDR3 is CASSLPPGDEQYF. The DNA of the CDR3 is TGTGCCAGCAGCTTACCCCCGGGGGACGAGCAGTACTTC.

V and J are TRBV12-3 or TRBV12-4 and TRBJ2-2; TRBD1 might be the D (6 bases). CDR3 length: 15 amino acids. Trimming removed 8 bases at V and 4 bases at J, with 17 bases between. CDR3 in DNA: TGTGCCAGCGGTCCGATACAGGGTACCACCGGGGAGCTGTTTTTT. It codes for CASGPIQGTTGELFF.

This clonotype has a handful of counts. The CDR3 DNA is TGCGCCAGCAGCTTGACTGCTAGCGGGGAACCAACAGATACGCAGTATTTT. Translating it yields CASSLTASGEPTDTQYF. The chain uses TRBV5-1 and TRBJ2-3; 9 positions agree with TRBD2. Germline trimming cut 1 base from V and 3 bases from J; bases unmatched to any gene: 9. The CDR3 contains 17 residues. The germline V gene has CDR1 SGHRS and CDR2 YFSETQ.

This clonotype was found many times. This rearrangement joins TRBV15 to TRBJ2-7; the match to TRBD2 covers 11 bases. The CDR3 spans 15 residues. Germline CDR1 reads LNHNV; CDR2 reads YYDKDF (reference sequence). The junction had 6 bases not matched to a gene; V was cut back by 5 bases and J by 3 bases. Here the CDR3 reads CATSHRLAGIYEQYF. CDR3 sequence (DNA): TGTGCCACCAGCCACCGACTAGCGGGGATCTACGAGCAGTACTTC.

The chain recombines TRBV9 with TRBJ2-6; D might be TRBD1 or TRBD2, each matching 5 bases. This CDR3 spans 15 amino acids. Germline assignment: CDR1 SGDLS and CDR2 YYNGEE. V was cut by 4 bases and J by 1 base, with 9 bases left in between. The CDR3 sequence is CASSPWGSGANVLTF. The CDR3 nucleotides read TGTGCCAGCAGCCCGTGGGGGTCTGGGGCCAACGTCCTGACTTTC.

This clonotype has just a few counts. The CDR3: CASSLPPNREGRETQYF. CDR3 bases: TGCGCCAGCAGCCTGCCCCCCAATCGGGAGGGGCGAGAGACCCAGTACTTC. The rearrangement joins TRBV5-1 to TRBJ2-5, with TRBD2 matching 8 bases. The germline V gene has CDR1 SGHRS and CDR2 YFSETQ. Germline trimming cut 4 bases from V and 4 bases from J; bases unmatched to any gene: 15. This CDR3 region has 17 residues.

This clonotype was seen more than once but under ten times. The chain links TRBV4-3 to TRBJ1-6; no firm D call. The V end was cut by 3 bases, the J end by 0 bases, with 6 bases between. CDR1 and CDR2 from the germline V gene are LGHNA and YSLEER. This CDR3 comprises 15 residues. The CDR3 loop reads CASSQGSSYNSPLHF. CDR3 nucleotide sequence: TGCGCCAGCAGCCAGGGGAGCTCCTATAATTCACCCCTCCACTTT.

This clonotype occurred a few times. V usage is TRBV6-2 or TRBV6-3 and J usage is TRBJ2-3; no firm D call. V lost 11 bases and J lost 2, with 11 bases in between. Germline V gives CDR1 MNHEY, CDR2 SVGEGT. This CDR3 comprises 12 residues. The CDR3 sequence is CAYRDLTDTQYF. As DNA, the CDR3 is TGTGCCTACAGAGATCTCACAGATACGCAGTATTTT.

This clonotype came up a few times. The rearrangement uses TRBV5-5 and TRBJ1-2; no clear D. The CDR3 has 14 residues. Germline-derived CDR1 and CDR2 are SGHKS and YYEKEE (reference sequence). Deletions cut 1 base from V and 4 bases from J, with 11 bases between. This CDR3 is CASSLNTVAYGYTF. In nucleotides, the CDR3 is TGTGCCAGCAGCTTGAACACAGTCGCCTATGGCTACACCTTC.

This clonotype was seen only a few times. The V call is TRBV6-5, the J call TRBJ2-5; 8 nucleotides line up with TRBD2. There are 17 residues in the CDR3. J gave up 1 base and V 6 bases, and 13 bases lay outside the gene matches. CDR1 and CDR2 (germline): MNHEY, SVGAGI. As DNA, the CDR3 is TGTGCCAGCAGCCCGGGAGGGGGTGTCGGGTTCCAAGAGACCCAGTACTTC. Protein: CASSPGGGVGFQETQYF.

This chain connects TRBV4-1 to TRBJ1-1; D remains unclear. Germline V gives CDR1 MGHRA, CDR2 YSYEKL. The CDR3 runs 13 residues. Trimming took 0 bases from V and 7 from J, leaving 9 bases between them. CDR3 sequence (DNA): TGCGCCAGCAGCCAAGATGGGCAGTATGAAGCTTTCTTT. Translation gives CASSQDGQYEAFF.

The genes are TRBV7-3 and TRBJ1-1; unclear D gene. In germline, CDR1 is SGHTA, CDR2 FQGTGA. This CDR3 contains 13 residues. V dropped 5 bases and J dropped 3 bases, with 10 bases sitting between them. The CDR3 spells CASSERVDTEAFF. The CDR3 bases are TGTGCCAGCAGCGAACGGGTGGACACTGAAGCTTTCTTT.

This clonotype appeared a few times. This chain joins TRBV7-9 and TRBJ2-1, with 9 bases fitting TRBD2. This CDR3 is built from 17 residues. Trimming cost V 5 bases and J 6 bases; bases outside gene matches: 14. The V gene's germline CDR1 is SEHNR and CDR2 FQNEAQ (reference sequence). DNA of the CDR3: TGTGCCAGCAGCCTGCCCCTAGCGGGGCCCCGGGGCAATGAGCAGTTCTTC. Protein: CASSLPLAGPRGNEQFF.

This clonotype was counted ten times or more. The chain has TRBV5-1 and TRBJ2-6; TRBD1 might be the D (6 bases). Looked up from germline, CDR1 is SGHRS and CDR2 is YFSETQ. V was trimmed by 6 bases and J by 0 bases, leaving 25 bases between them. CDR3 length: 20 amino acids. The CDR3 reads CASKRGQLGQLLSGANVLTF. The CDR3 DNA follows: TGCGCCAGCAAGAGGGGCCAGCTAGGACAGCTTCTCTCTGGGGCCAACGTCCTGACTTTC. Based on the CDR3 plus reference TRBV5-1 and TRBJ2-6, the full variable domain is KAGVTQTPRYLIKTRGQQVTLSCSPISGHRSVSWYQQTPGQGLQFLFEYFSETQRNKGNFPGRFSGRQFSNSRSEMNVSTLELGDSALYLCASKRGQLGQLLSGANVLTFGAGSRLTVL.

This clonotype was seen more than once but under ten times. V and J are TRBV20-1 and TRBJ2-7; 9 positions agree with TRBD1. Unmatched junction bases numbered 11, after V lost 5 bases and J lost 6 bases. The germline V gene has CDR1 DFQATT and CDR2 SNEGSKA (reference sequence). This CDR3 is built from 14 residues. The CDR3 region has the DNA TGCAGTGCTGGACCGGGACAGGGAATCCTCGAGCAGTACTTC. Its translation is CSAGPGQGILEQYF.

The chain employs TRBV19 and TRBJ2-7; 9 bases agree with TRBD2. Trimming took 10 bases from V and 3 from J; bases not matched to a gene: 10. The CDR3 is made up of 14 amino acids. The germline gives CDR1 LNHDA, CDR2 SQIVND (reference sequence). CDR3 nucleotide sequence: TGTGCCACCCGGCCGGCTAGCGGGGACTACGAGCAGTACTTC. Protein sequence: CATRPASGDYEQYF.

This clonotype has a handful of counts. The CDR3 loop is CASSQDLTAGLREAFF. CDR3 sequence (DNA): TGCGCCAGCAGCCAAGATCTTACAGCGGGACTAAGAGAAGCTTTCTTT. The V and J genes are TRBV4-3 and TRBJ1-1, with a possible D match to TRBD1 (5 bases). Looked up from germline, CDR1 is LGHNA and CDR2 is YSLEER. The CDR3 sequence is 16 residues long. The V end was cut by 0 bases, the J end by 8 bases, with 19 bases between.